Listed below are T cell receptor beta chains from one sample, sequenced in a study of glioma-infiltrating T cells. TCRdb processed the multiplex PCR reads anew with MiXCR; each CDR3 protein has one entry. The sample lists 300,000 to 450,000 distinct CDR3 sequences, roughly two fifths seen once, with around 12% in the top ten. The specimen sequenced was glioma tissue, nonneoplastic brain tissue, or PBMCs (not recorded which). The receptors were gathered from a human donor with low-grade glioma or glioblastoma, undergoing nonglioma brain surgery, or in good health (not recorded which). Each CDR3 is given with its conserved first and last residue. D genes are given only for firm matches. A clone size is listed for some rows: how often the clone was seen (once, few, many), or a class if it is expanded.

>TRBJ1-3|17|NA|TRBV5-1|TRBD1
TGCGCCAGCGCCTTAGGGACAGGGGCTCTAGCTGGAAACACCATATATTTT
CASALGTGALAGNTIYF
>TRBJ1-2|14|many|TRBV27|NA
TGTGCCAGCAGTTTATTGGGCAGCAACTATGGCTACACCTTC
CASSLLGSNYGYTF
>TRBJ2-7|14|many|TRBV6-2/TRBV6-3|NA
TGTGCCAGCAGTCAAGACAGTATACCCTACGAGCAGTACTTC
CASSQDSIPYEQYF
>TRBJ2-7|11|NA|TRBV6-6|NA
TGTGCCAGCTGGACTGGATACGAGCAGTACTTC
CASWTGYEQYF
>TRBJ2-7|14|NA|TRBV19|NA
TGTGCCAGCTCAGGGGTACCCTCCCCCTACGAGCAGTACTTC
CASSGVPSPYEQYF
>TRBJ2-1|12|NA|TRBV2|NA
TGTGCCAGCAGTGAAGCGCGGGCGGGGCAGTTCTTC
CASSEARAGQFF
>TRBJ2-7|16|NA|TRBV28|TRBD1
TGTGCCAGCAGTTTACGGCCCGGGACAGGCAGCAGCGAGCAGTACTTC
CASSLRPGTGSSEQYF
>TRBJ2-1|16|NA|TRBV28|TRBD2
TGTGCCAGCAGTCCATACCCTAGCGGGAGCAAGGATGAGCAGTTCTTC
CASSPYPSGSKDEQFF
>TRBJ2-7|15|NA|TRBV4-1|NA
TGCGCCAGCAGCCCCACAGGCGCGGACCCCTACGAGCAGTACTTC
CASSPTGADPYEQYF
>TRBJ2-3|13|NA|TRBV2|NA
TGTGCCAGCATTACATACGGGTGGGATACGCAGTATTTT
CASITYGWDTQYF
>TRBJ2-1|16|NA|TRBV7-2|TRBD2
TGTGCCAGCAGCTTAGCAGCGGGAGGTGCCTACAATGAGCAGTTCTTC
CASSLAAGGAYNEQFF
>TRBJ1-3|15|few|TRBV4-1|NA
TGCGCCAGCAGCCAAGAGGGCAGGGGAGGAAACACCATATATTTT
CASSQEGRGGNTIYF
>TRBJ2-7|13|NA|TRBV25-1|TRBD2
TGTGCCAGCAGTCCCCAGGGACTAGGAGAGGAGTACTTC
CASSPQGLGEEYF
>TRBJ2-1|15|NA|TRBV12-3/TRBV12-4|NA
TGTGCCAGCAGGACACACTCCGGGACGCCAAATGAGCAGTTCTTC
CASRTHSGTPNEQFF
>TRBJ2-7|16|NA|TRBV7-9|NA
TGTGCCAGCAGCCACTCCGGGGCCGGGGAACTCTACGAGCAGTACTTC
CASSHSGAGELYEQYF
>TRBJ2-1|14|NA|TRBV6-4|TRBD2
TGTGCCAGCAGTGAGTTCGGGGGGGACAATGAGCAGTTCTTC
CASSEFGGDNEQFF